This T cell receptor beta chain comes out of a study of T cells in pancreatic ductal adenocarcinoma. The selected patients with pancreatic ductal adenocarcinoma had surgery but no neoadjuvant therapy. Germline lookup yields CDR1 SGHRS and CDR2 YFSETQ. The CDR3 length is 15 residues. V dropped 4 bases and J dropped 2 bases, with 13 bases sitting between them. Method: immunoSEQ multiplex PCR; TCRdb's copy keeps in-frame clones and lacks some. The repertoire holds 85,000 to 120,000 clones, roughly 96% seen once, with roughly 3.1% in the top ten. Sequencing was carried out using PBMCs. This TCR was sampled from a human donor with pancreatic ductal adenocarcinoma. The chain uses TRBV5-1 and TRBJ2-4, with D possibly TRBD2 on 5 matching bases. For the CDR3, the DNA is TGCGCCAGCAGCCCGCTCCTCGGGACCAAAAACATTCAGTACTTC. It specifies CASSPLLGTKNIQYF.